This T cell receptor (beta chain) was captured by sequencing in a study of T cell responses to AZD1222 COVID-19 vaccine. Sequencing was performed with immunoSEQ multiplex PCR; in TCRdb, only in-frame clones are kept and a portion is missing. This sample has 95,000 to 100,000 clones, with more than 90% found just once. A note on this clone: Its antigen is still unknown.

Whole-study findings and limits: Baseline serology detected seropositivity in only six or seven AZD1222 recipients.

Material: peripheral blood, obtained on day 0 of AZD1222 vaccination. The receptor was isolated from an adult in good health.

This CDR3 is CASSLRDRANSPLHF. The CDR3 nucleotides are TGTGCCAGCAGCTTGAGGGACAGGGCTAATTCACCCCTCCACTTT. This chain connects TRBV5-8 to TRBJ1-6; 9 bases are a match to TRBD1. Germline assignment: CDR1 SGHTS and CDR2 YDEGEE. This CDR3 spans 15 amino acids. V shed 1 base and J 6 bases; nucleotides not matched to a gene: 2.